Presented here are 20 T cell receptor beta chains from one specimen sequenced in a study of HIV-infected patients and healthy controls. TCRdb reprocessed the 5' RACE reads via MiXCR and lists one record per CDR3 protein. The repertoire holds around 18,000 distinct CDR3 sequences, about 15% seen once, with less than 30% in the top ten. Sequenced input: CD8+ T cells from blood. The receptors were sampled from a human donor in good health.

This clonotype showed up just a few times. This chain uses TRBV4-2 with TRBJ2-3; no clear D. V lost 0 bases to trimming and J lost 0 bases, with 13 bases between them. The CDR3 sequence is 17 residues long. CDR1 and CDR2 from the germline V gene are LGHNA and YNFKEQ. The CDR3 sequence: CASSQDYEDISTDTQYF. The CDR3 DNA follows: TGTGCCAGCAGCCAAGATTATGAGGATATTAGCACAGATACGCAGTATTTT.

The chain is built from TRBV5-1 and TRBJ2-1, with D possibly matching TRBD1 (6 bases). The CDR3 is 18 amino acids. Trimming stripped 0 bases from V and 0 bases from J, with 16 bases between. CDR1 is SGHRS and CDR2 is YFSETQ in the germline V gene. Written as DNA, the CDR3 is TGCGCCAGCAGCTTGGTAGGACAGTTTCTCACCTCCTACAATGAGCAGTTCTTC. It codes for CASSLVGQFLTSYNEQFF.

In its sample, this clonotype is medium-sized. The chain combines TRBV20-1 with TRBJ2-7; D remains ambiguous. Germline CDR1 and CDR2: DFQATT and SNEGSKA (reference sequence). CDR3 length equals 13 residues. V was cut by 6 bases and J by 2 bases, with 14 bases left in between. CDR3 DNA: TGCAGTGCACCAGCATTAAGGACCTACGAGCAGTACTTC. Protein sequence: CSAPALRTYEQYF.

The V gene is TRBV6-6, the J gene TRBJ2-5, with 9 bases aligning to TRBD2. The CDR3 extends over 14 amino acids. V shed 6 bases, J shed 5 bases, and the junction held 7 bases outside the gene matches. Germline V gene lookup returns CDR1 MNHNY and CDR2 SVGAGI (reference sequence). The CDR3 loop reads CASSFSGSGETQYF. The CDR3 DNA sequence: TGTGCCAGCAGCTTTAGCGGGAGTGGCGAGACCCAGTACTTC.

This sequence joins TRBV5-1 and TRBJ2-7, with D perhaps given as TRBD1 or TRBD2 (5 bases each). CDR1 is SGHRS, CDR2 YFSETQ, per germline. Deletions cut 2 bases from V and 5 bases from J, with 14 bases between. The CDR3 sequence is 14 residues long. CDR3 DNA sequence: TGCGCCAGCAGCTTCAGTGGGGGTAAGGACGAGCAGTACTTC. This encodes CASSFSGGKDEQYF.

The chain is built from TRBV30 and TRBJ1-1; D ambiguous. The CDR3 sequence is 12 residues long. V was trimmed by 4 bases and J by 1 base, leaving 7 bases between them. Germline V CDR1 and CDR2: GTSNPN, SVGIG (reference sequence). The CDR3 DNA sequence: TGTGCCTGGACATTATCGAACACTGAAGCTTTCTTT. Protein sequence: CAWTLSNTEAFF.

This clonotype was seen a handful of times. The chain uses TRBV28 and TRBJ2-1; 12 bases are shared with TRBD2. V lost 6 bases, J lost 4 bases, and 7 bases stayed unmatched. Germline loops: CDR1 MDHEN, CDR2 SYDVKM. The CDR3 extends over 16 amino acids. The DNA for the CDR3 is TGTGCCAGCAGCATACCCGGGACTAGCGGGTACAATGAGCAGTTCTTC. It specifies CASSIPGTSGYNEQFF.

The chain has TRBV7-8 and TRBJ2-2; a weak D match, TRBD2 (6 bases). Germline CDR1 reads SGHVS; CDR2 reads FQNEAQ. Trimming removed 4 bases from V and 5 bases from J, with 14 bases in between. The CDR3 is made up of 15 amino acids. The CDR3 loop is CASSWGRSSTGELFF. For the CDR3, the DNA is TGTGCCAGCAGCTGGGGGAGGTCCAGTACCGGGGAGCTGTTTTTT.

This clonotype was seen repeatedly, ten times or more. This CDR3 reads CASSTQAATDTQYF. The CDR3 bases are TGTGCCAGCAGTACTCAGGCAGCCACAGATACGCAGTATTTT. J is TRBJ2-3 and V is TRBV6-2 or TRBV6-3; D not certain. The germline V gene has CDR1 MNHEY and CDR2 SVGEGT. The CDR3 covers 14 residues. V lost 5 bases and J lost 2, with 11 bases in between.

The chain has TRBV29-1 and TRBJ2-1; the match to TRBD1 covers 7 bases. With V trimmed by 3 bases and J by 2 bases, 4 bases remained unmatched. The CDR3 is made up of 14 amino acids. Germline V gene sequence: CDR1 SQVTM, CDR2 ANQGSEA. The CDR3 DNA follows: TGCAGCGTTGAGACAGGGAACCCCTACAATGAGCAGTTCTTC. It encodes CSVETGNPYNEQFF.

The V call is TRBV27, the J call TRBJ1-5; the D is unclear. CDR1 MNHEY and CDR2 SMNVEV come from the germline V gene (reference sequence). CDR3 length: 12 amino acids. Trimming took off 3 bases at V and 8 bases at J, with 8 bases between the two ends. The CDR3 nucleotides are TGTGCCAGCAGTTTGCGGGGTGAGCCCCAGCATTTT. Encoded protein: CASSLRGEPQHF.

The chain links TRBV9 to TRBJ2-1, with D unresolved. Germline values: CDR1 SGDLS, CDR2 YYNGEE. V was trimmed by 0 bases and J by 8 bases, leaving 18 bases between them. This CDR3 has 16 amino acids. The CDR3 region has the DNA TGTGCCAGCAGCGTAGACGGGTCCCCTGGGTTCGATGAGCAGTTCTTC. It translates to CASSVDGSPGFDEQFF.

There are many counts of this clonotype. The V call is TRBV3-1, the J call TRBJ1-5, with no clear D. The length of the CDR3 is 15 residues. Germline loops: CDR1 LGHDT, CDR2 YNNKEL (reference sequence). The V end was cut by 3 bases, the J end by 2 bases, with 11 bases between. The CDR3 DNA follows: TGTGCCAGCAGCCAGACGGGGATTGGCAATCAGCCCCAGCATTTT. Its translation is CASSQTGIGNQPQHF.

The V call is TRBV2, the J call TRBJ2-1; 7 nucleotides line up with TRBD1. Germline V gene data show CDR1 as SNHLY and CDR2 as FYNNEI. The V and J ends lost 9 bases and 0 bases, in that order; junction bases with no gene match: 8. The CDR3 runs 15 residues. CDR3 nucleotide sequence: TGTGCCAGAGAGGAACAGGGGAGCTCCTACAATGAGCAGTTCTTC. This translates into CAREEQGSSYNEQFF.

This clonotype was seen at least ten times. The rearrangement links TRBV11-1 to TRBJ2-3, with 9 nucleotides matching TRBD2. J was trimmed by 1 base and V by 5 bases; bases with no gene match: 4. Germline CDR1 SGHAT, CDR2 FQDESV (reference sequence). The CDR3 is made up of 15 amino acids. CDR3 bases: TGTGCCAGCAGCATTAGCGGGAGAGGCACAGATACGCAGTATTTT. Protein product: CASSISGRGTDTQYF.

This clonotype has at least ten counts. V and J are TRBV29-1 and TRBJ1-1; D uncertain. V was clipped by 1 base and J by 5 bases, with 23 bases between them. The CDR3 spans 17 residues. Germline CDR1 SQVTM, CDR2 ANQGSEA. The DNA of the CDR3 is TGCAGCGTTGAAGGGGTCAAGCCAGCAAGAGTTTTGACTGAAGCTTTCTTT. Translating gives CSVEGVKPARVLTEAFF.

The rearrangement joins TRBV6-5 to TRBJ2-1, with 7 nucleotides matching TRBD1. CDR3 length: 16 residues. Germline V CDR1 and CDR2: MNHEY, SVGAGI. The ends lost 5 bases at V and 3 bases at J; junction bases unmatched: 10. DNA of the CDR3: TGTGCCAGCAGTACCCCGTCCCGGGACAGCTACAATGAGCAGTTCTTC. As protein: CASSTPSRDSYNEQFF.

Ten or more counts support this clonotype. The chain links TRBV12-3 or TRBV12-4 to TRBJ1-2, with 10 nucleotides matching TRBD1. The V and J ends lost 2 bases and 4 bases, in that order; junction bases with no gene match: 10. This CDR3 is 17 amino acids long. The CDR3 loop reads CASSLTSDRGLVYGYTF. Here the CDR3 DNA reads TGTGCCAGCAGTTTAACCTCTGACAGGGGGCTGGTCTATGGCTACACCTTC.

This clonotype has just a few counts. The V gene is TRBV7-9, the J gene TRBJ2-5; D may be TRBD1 (5 bases). The CDR3 runs to 15 residues. V shed 1 base and J shed 1 base, with 10 bases lying between them. The germline gives CDR1 SEHNR, CDR2 FQNEAQ (reference sequence). CDR3 bases: TGTGCCAGCAGCTTAGAGGGCAGGGTCCAAGAGACCCAGTACTTC. It yields the protein CASSLEGRVQETQYF.

The chain has TRBV30 and TRBJ2-1; D perhaps matches TRBD1 (6 bases). Germline lookup yields CDR1 GTSNPN and CDR2 SVGIG (reference sequence). With 8 bases removed from V and 12 bases from J, the gap between germline ends came to 14 bases. The CDR3 is 10 amino acids. The CDR3 region has the DNA TGTGCCCTATCAGGGGAAGTGCAGTTCTTC. Amino acid sequence: CALSGEVQFF.